A selection of T cell receptor beta chains follows, all from one sample in a study of T cell repertoires in cytomegalovirus infection. MiXCR, applied by TCRdb to the reads, yields one record per CDR3 protein. The data contain some 150,000 distinct CDR3 sequences, around 24% of them singletons. What was sequenced was PBMCs. These receptors came from a human donor in good health (CMV status not recorded). Some clones in this sample may be carry-over from other donors' samples. The CDR3 runs from the conserved cysteine through the conserved F or W. For some rows the clone size is stated as once, few or many, or as a class when expanded; others skip it.

>14|TRBJ2-1|TRBV29-1|NA
CSVDRRGRYNEQFF
>19|TRBJ2-1|TRBV6-1|few
CASSERDPKSLLSYNEQFF
>13|TRBJ2-7|TRBV7-6|NA
CASSPGDPYEQYF
>14|TRBJ1-1|TRBV28|NA
CARSGPKGDTEAFF
>16|TRBJ2-1|TRBV19|few
CASSIVRQPRGNEQFF
>15|TRBJ2-2|TRBV20-1|NA
CSAGTAETNTGELFF
>13|TRBJ1-1|TRBV18|NA
CASSPGGITEAFF
>15|TRBJ2-1|TRBV20-1|NA
CSADLPSGRAGEQFF
>13|TRBJ2-3|TRBV30|many
CAWSGGGPDTQYF
>14|TRBJ1-1|TRBV6-5|NA
CASRRDLSGPEAFF
>15|TRBJ1-2|TRBV7-2|few
CASSLAARTVYGYTF
>13|TRBJ1-1|TRBV6-2/TRBV6-3|many
CASSARTGAEAFF
>17|TRBJ1-6|TRBV27|many
CASSLETGTEYNSPLHF
>15|TRBJ2-7|TRBV28|few
CASSLFAGQGDEQYF
>16|TRBJ1-1|TRBV7-3|NA
CASSLTFRGVDTEAFF
>17|TRBJ1-2|TRBV12-3/TRBV12-4|many
CASSLVSWGQENYGYTF
>13|TRBJ1-6|TRBV6-5|NA
CASRNDGNSPLHF
>15|TRBJ2-4|TRBV14|NA
CASSQGGNAKNIQYF
>14|TRBJ2-2|TRBV29-1|NA
CSVQGQGAMGELFF
>12|TRBJ1-1|TRBV20-1|NA
CSASPANTEAFF
>14|TRBJ2-7|TRBV7-2|many
CASSLWASSGEQYF
>14|TRBJ1-6|TRBV7-2|many
CASSLGQINSPLHF
>12|TRBJ2-1|TRBV3-1|NA
CASSQDGVEQFF
>15|TRBJ2-3|TRBV7-2|many
CASSPYRRPTDTQYF
>15|TRBJ1-5|TRBV7-8|NA
CACSLGTARNQPQHF
>17|TRBJ1-4|TRBV7-2|NA
CASSFRDRGRTNEKLFF
>13|TRBJ2-5|TRBV20-1|few
CSARRDLSETQYF
>16|TRBJ2-5|TRBV6-2/TRBV6-3|many
CASSLWTAGQQATQYF
>16|TRBJ2-5|TRBV10-3|NA
CAISESVAGQSETQYF
>16|TRBJ1-6|TRBV28|NA
CANSAPGSSYNSPLHF
>15|TRBJ1-2|TRBV7-2|many
CASSLGYQRTYGYTF
>14|TRBJ1-2|TRBV7-6|few
CASSLAGENYGYTF
>15|TRBJ2-1|TRBV29-1|NA
CSVPMLAGVDNEQFF
>11|TRBJ2-7|TRBV6-6|NA
CAGGDSYEQYF
>14|TRBJ2-3|TRBV15|few
CATSLDRGADTQYF
>10|TRBJ2-3|TRBV29-1|many
CSVGTDTQYF
>12|TRBJ2-1|TRBV7-9|few
CASSLDRVGQFF
>16|TRBJ1-3|TRBV5-1|NA
CASSLGDRVPRNTIYF
>13|TRBJ1-2|TRBV7-9|NA
CASSSTGHYGYTF
>17|TRBJ2-3|TRBV24-1|NA
CATSDPNGLDGADTQYF